Listed here are 8 T cell receptor beta chains from one sample, sequenced in a study of regulatory T cells in long-lasting Graves disease. Researchers made TCR beta libraries by using iRepertoire HTBI primers and running Arm-PCR on CDR3 regions. TCRdb re-analysed the multiplex PCR reads in MiXCR, keeping a single row per CDR3 protein. Counted here are 440,000 or so distinct CDR3 sequences, more than 13% occurring once; the ten biggest clones make up 16%. Indicated time point: newly diagnosed GD, antithyroid drugs for less than 3 months. Construction of the TCR library relied on RNA isolated from PBMCs. These data also featured in a second study, about T cells in Graves' hyperthyroidism and ophthalmopathy.

The sample here was peripheral blood mononuclear cells (PBMCs), taken at new diagnosis, from a patient treated with antithyroid drugs. The source is a woman in her thirties with Graves disease.

This chain links TRBV24-1 with TRBJ2-1; 10 bases are shared with TRBD2. The CDR3 covers 16 residues. With 2 bases clipped from V and 10 bases from J, the junction kept 10 bases outside the gene matches. The V gene's germline CDR1 is KGHDR and CDR2 SFDVKD. The CDR3 here is CATSDSASGRGREQFF. DNA of the CDR3: TGTGCCACCAGTGATTCGGCGAGCGGGAGGGGAAGGGAGCAGTTCTTC.

The J gene is TRBJ2-1, the V gene TRBV5-1, with 11 positions matching TRBD2. The V and J ends lost 3 bases and 6 bases, in that order; junction bases with no gene match: 5. This CDR3 region has 15 residues. The germline gives CDR1 SGHRS, CDR2 YFSETQ. The CDR3 DNA is TGCGCCAGCAGCTGGGCCGGGACTAGCGGCAATGAGCAGTTCTTC. Translation: CASSWAGTSGNEQFF.

As for this clonotype: This is likely an artifact of a read error, given a far larger clone one base away. This chain uses TRBV12-3 or TRBV12-4 with TRBJ2-3, with D possibly being TRBD2 (6 bases). The V and J ends lost 4 bases and 0 bases respectively, with 11 bases between them. The CDR3 consists of 15 residues. The CDR3, as DNA: TGTGCCAGCAGTTATAGCGGAGTTAGCACAGATACGCAGTATTTT. It translates to CASSYSGVSTDTQYF.

As regards this clonotype: Being one base from a much bigger clone, this may be a read error. The chain couples TRBV5-1 to TRBJ2-2; D is perhaps TRBD1 or TRBD2 (5 bases each). Per the germline V gene, CDR1 is SGHRS and CDR2 is YFSETQ. The CDR3 sequence is 17 residues long. The CDR3 here is CASSLDGARDRSGELLF. The CDR3 DNA follows: TGCGCCAGCAGCTTGGATGGGGCCCGGGACCGCTCCGGGGAGCTGCTTTTT. Full variable domain (remainder filled in from reference TRBV5-1 and TRBJ2-2): KAGVTQTPRYLIKTRGQQVTLSCSPISGHRSVSWYQQTPGQGLQFLFEYFSETQRNKGNFPGRFSGRQFSNSRSEMNVSTLELGDSALYLCASSLDGARDRSGELLFGEGSRLTVL.

This clonotype was counted ten times or more. The genes are TRBV6-1 and TRBJ1-5; a possible D gene is TRBD1 (6 bases). Trimming cost V 6 bases and J 2 bases, with 14 bases left between them. The length of the CDR3 is 15 residues. Germline lookup yields CDR1 MNHNS and CDR2 SASEGT. This chain's CDR3 is CASRRQAGGNQPQHF. The DNA for the CDR3 is TGTGCCAGCAGACGACAGGCTGGGGGCAATCAGCCCCAGCATTTT.

This clonotype has ten or more counts. The rearrangement uses TRBV15 and TRBJ1-5; D uncertain. This CDR3 spans 14 amino acids. CDR1 is LNHNV, CDR2 YYDKDF, per germline (reference sequence). V lost 1 base and J lost 2, with 6 bases in between. CDR3 sequence reads: CATSRAEGNQPQHF. The DNA for the CDR3 is TGTGCCACCAGCAGAGCAGAGGGCAATCAGCCCCAGCATTTT.

The chain is built from TRBV20-1 and TRBJ1-1; D remains unclear. The CDR3 covers 13 residues. The germline V and J ends were trimmed by 5 bases and 3 bases, with 13 bases remaining between them. CDR1 and CDR2 (germline): DFQATT, SNEGSKA (reference sequence). The CDR3 is CSAPEALDTEAFF. CDR3 sequence (DNA): TGCAGTGCTCCCGAAGCCCTTGACACTGAAGCTTTCTTT.

About this clonotype itself: An end of the junction differs from the germline gene, which may be a read error. DNA of the CDR3: TGCGCCAGCAGCTTGGGTGGGAGATCGTACAATGGGCAGTTCTTC. Its translation: CASSLGGRSYNGQFF. The rearrangement joins TRBV5-1 to TRBJ2-1; D is perhaps TRBD2 (5 bases). Germline CDR1 SGHRS, CDR2 YFSETQ. The CDR3 sequence is 15 residues long. Full variable domain (outside the CDR3, taken from reference TRBV5-1 and TRBJ2-1): KAGVTQTPRYLIKTRGQQVTLSCSPISGHRSVSWYQQTPGQGLQFLFEYFSETQRNKGNFPGRFSGRQFSNSRSEMNVSTLELGDSALYLCASSLGGRSYNGQFFGPGTRLTVL.